This T cell receptor (beta chain) was documented in a study of cytomegalovirus exposure and HLA in healthy donors (dated by TCRdb to 2016 to 2017). For context, the study as a whole: An earlier analysis of several hundred of the donors reported roughly 300 Gb of sequence data and 117 million unique TCR beta sequences obtained from roughly 170 million T cells. Roughly 300 gigabases of sequencing data and 70 million to 85 million unique TCR sequences were included in an early release covering several hundred HLA-typed donors. Among the roughly 380 genotyped donors, more than 70% belonged to the genetic ancestry cluster associated with self-reported Caucasian donors. The study aimed to test whether signatures of past pathogen exposure could be identified by cataloging public T cell receptors. The study profiled the T cell repertoires of fewer than 850 subjects by immunosequencing and related them to cytomegalovirus serostatus. A separate validation cohort of 100 to 150 different subjects was used in addition to the roughly 640-subject first cohort. To predict cytomegalovirus infection status, the study combined high-throughput TCR immunosequencing, statistical association of individual TCRs with disease status, and machine learning. In a later analysis, previously published TCR beta repertoires from several hundred donors were re-analyzed and high-resolution HLA genotyping was added so that TCR occurrence patterns could be studied. Rather than drawing on any new phenotypic data, the later analysis identified candidate immune exposures from TCR beta sequences and the way those sequences occurred across donors. An earlier analysis of about 620 of the donors applied high-throughput TCR beta sequencing to assess whether each TCR beta V gene segment acted as functional or pseudogenic. Donor age, sex, ethnicity and CMV serostatus were collected together with the repertoire data. Genome-wide SNP genotypes for about 65% of the 666 donors were used in a later genetic analysis, which treated that subset as a discovery cohort. All discovery cohort repertoires had been generated on a single sequencing platform. HLA typing included class I and class II loci at four-digit resolution. Typing coverage varied by locus: roughly 629-630 donors for A, B, C, DRB1 and DQB1; more than 500 for DQA1; around 570 for DPA1; 450 to 480 for DPB1. Because of strong linkage in the cohort, four or five DR-DQ haplotypes were treated as single units for association and clustering. On average, approximately 250,000 unique TCR beta nucleotide sequences were sequenced per donor among about 400 genotyped donors of the cohort, with roughly 18% of those sequences being non-productive.

The method was the immunoSEQ multiplex PCR assay. For the multiplex PCR, a mixture combining 60 forward primers for TCR Vbeta segments and 13 reverse primers for TCR Jbeta segments was used. The CDR3 region of rearranged TCR beta genes was amplified from genomic DNA with a multiplex PCR assay. The amplified TCR beta libraries were sequenced on the Illumina HiSeq System as 87-base-pair reads. As for the original processing: A later analysis counted 65 million to 90 million unique TCR beta chains across the 550 to 700 repertoires, and 9 million to 14 million of these chains were shared by at least two donors. To remove PCR and sequencing errors, raw reads were error-corrected and collapsed into unique sequences using a nearest-neighbor algorithm that merged closely related sequences. Alignment of CDR3 sequences to IMGT reference sequences was used to assign V, D and J gene segments. Each retained sequence needed at least a six-nucleotide match to both a V gene segment and a J gene segment. Rearrangements were classified as productive when the CDR3 lacked stop codons and remained in frame with V and J, and all other rearrangements were classified as non-productive. Following IMGT convention, CDR3 was defined as the stretch from the second conserved V-encoded cysteine up to the conserved J-encoded phenylalanine. The earlier analysis of about 590 of the donors excluded sequences that lacked an unambiguous match to a single V gene segment. In an earlier analysis of more than 500 of the donors, a V segment was called functional when productive rearrangements were above 56.7%, and segregating when the standard deviation between donors exceeded 5%. A statistical classification framework was developed to diagnose cytomegalovirus status using the catalog of TCR beta chain sequences. A later analysis assigned V and J genes by comparing TCR nucleotide sequences with IMGT/GENE-DB human TR gene sequences. The TCRdist pipeline was used in a later analysis to assign CDR3 sequences and most-parsimonious VDJ recombination scenarios. In a later analysis, each TCR beta chain was defined by its CDR3 amino acid sequence together with its V-gene family, and reads without a unique V-gene family were excluded. To address suspected cross-contamination and a sequencing artifact, a later analysis removed several hundred highly shared, low-generation-probability nucleotide sequences. In a later analysis, a clonal expansion index for each public chain was calculated from normalized within-repertoire ranks of inferred template counts. A later analysis computed generation probabilities with a VDJ recombination model fitted to out-of-frame rearrangements, and checked the results against IGoR. Hypergeometric tests were used in a later analysis to score TCR-TCR, TCR-HLA and TCR-CMV co-occurrence, with a repertoire-size bias correction applied to the TCR pairs. False discovery rates were estimated in a later analysis by permuting HLA or CMV assignments 20 times. In a later analysis, co-occurring TCRs were grouped with DBSCAN, and TCRdist sequence similarity was added when clustering was performed within HLA-allele-positive subsets. Co-occurrence clustering excluded repertoires with fewer than 30,000 or more than 120,000 public chains, plus five with anomalous nucleotide sharing. TCRdb retrieved this table from immuneACCESS and kept in-frame rearrangements only. Not all clones are present; in checked studies, unresolved V genes account for under half, and no reason is known for the remainder. The V and J calls and the clone size are those of that table, but D and trimming were determined from the DNA. For this sample there are 150,000 to 200,000 clones; 55% to 65% appear just once. The ten largest clones capture 2.5% to 3% of the sample.

Points the paper makes about the study in general: Roughly uniform sequencing depth across donors was assumed in presence/absence analyses, although this assumption may not hold. Strong co-occurrence of HLA alleles, especially DR and DQ, made assigning TCR associations to individual alleles difficult. Because some donors lacked HLA typing at each locus, the association tests relied only on the typed subset. According to the authors, the approach could potentially be generalized to other disease states and immunological phenotypes. A further reported finding was that TCR beta sequences accurately predicted the HLA-A and HLA-B alleles for most subjects in the first cohort. In a later analysis, TCR association rates were found to vary across HLA loci, with the most associated TCRs seen for DRB1 alleles and the fewest for HLA-C alleles. A later analysis found that most CMV-associated TCR beta chains appeared HLA-restricted, with HLA associations seemingly driven largely by CMV exposure. Most TCR sequences were observed very rarely across donors, whereas some public TCRs were present in many individuals. A later analysis associated about 17,000 TCR beta sequences with specific HLA alleles at a false discovery rate of 0.05. Three of the identified cytomegalovirus-associated TCR beta chains were confirmed in vitro to be specific for cytomegalovirus antigens. Broadly in line with IMGT annotations, most TCR beta V segments showed up in productive rearrangements about 90% or about 30% of the time in an earlier analysis of about 500 of the donors. In a later analysis, HLA-associated TCR beta chains showed more clonal expansion and lower generation probabilities than non-associated chains that were equally common. A group of highly shared sequence variants was considered likely to be a technical artifact of the sequencing pipeline. Correlated functional status among segregating V segments might be attributable to linkage disequilibrium, but an unknown experimental factor could not be ruled out. Some IMGT-functional V segments, including TRBV6-2 and TRBV6-3, could not be distinguished by the 87-base-pair reads and were therefore excluded. In both the original and validation cohorts, the classifier was reported to diagnose cytomegalovirus status with high specificity and sensitivity. The study gave a list of some 150 TCR beta chains associated with cytomegalovirus. A later analysis reported that several top co-occurrence clusters appeared linked to parvovirus B19, influenza, CMV and Epstein-Barr virus. Because counts were too low, roughly 18 rarely observed V segments, including chromosome 9 orphons, were left out of the earlier analysis of some 600 of the donors. V-gene and J-gene trimming of TCR beta chains was associated with a missense DCLRE1C variant in a later genetic analysis, and the association was replicated in an independent cohort. Compared with the 666-donor mean, donors in an Asian-associated ancestry cluster had fewer N-insertions in productive TCRs, according to a later genetic analysis. Immune exposure information for the cohort was limited to CMV serostatus. Only TCR beta chains were sequenced in this cohort, and the absence of alpha or paired-chain data limited detectable features.

As to this clone: This clone's antigen is unknown. Per-base quality was not reported, and no clone a single base away is much larger than it.

In total, approximately 700 healthy bone marrow donors made up the cohort. At the time of sampling, all cohort members were nominally healthy, though unrecorded immune exposures were likely present. The donor was CMV seronegative and belonged to the group of approximately 320 seronegative cohort members. Each donor provided a peripheral blood sample, and peripheral blood mononuclear cells were used for TCR beta sequencing. Genomic DNA was extracted from the blood cell samples with the Qiagen DNeasy Blood Extraction Kit. CDR1 and CDR2 are read off the germline V gene (reference sequence) as GTSNPN and SVGIG. V loses 4 bases of germline sequence and J loses 3 bases, and the interval between the two ends is 12 bases. Including cysteine and phenylalanine, the CDR3 has 14 amino acids. The DNA shown is the 42-base CDR3, in frame from base 1.

The receptor chain draws on TRBV30 and TRBJ1-4, with TRBD1 perhaps the D gene, on 5 matching bases. This TCR came from a man aged 35-49 years in good health and CMV-seronegative. Input material: PBMCs. The CDR3 here reads CAWKGSWANEKLFF. The base sequence is TGTGCCTGGAAGGGGTCGTGGGCTAATGAAAAACTGTTTTTT.